This TCR beta chain was profiled in a study of shared clonotypes between healthy human individuals. DNA from unsorted PBMC was sequenced on ten immunoSEQ deep assay plates. Clones were sequenced by immunoSEQ multiplex PCR, and TCRdb holds only the in-frame ones, with some missing. The top ten clones hold more than 10% of a sample with under 600,000 clones, around three quarters of them seen once. The ends were cut back, 5 bases at V and 4 bases at J, with 11 bases in the middle. The V gene's germline CDR1 is MGHRA and CDR2 YSYEKL. This CDR3 spans 13 amino acids. The sample taken for sequencing was PBMCs. The genes are TRBV4-1 and TRBJ2-5, with a possible D match to TRBD1 (6 bases). This sequence was found in a woman aged 40 to 55 in good health. Some clones in this sample may be carry-over from other donors' samples. The CDR3: CASSRGSSETQYF. CDR3 bases: TGCGCCAGCAGCAGGGGGAGCTCAGAGACCCAGTACTTC.